This is a list of T cell receptor beta chains from one sample in a study of response to subunit inactivated influenza vaccine. MiXCR, applied by TCRdb to the RT-PCR reads, yields one record per CDR3 protein. Among about 160,000 distinct CDR3 sequences, about 10% were seen once, and the ten largest hold 35% to 40%. Sample: CD8+ T cells sorted from PBMCs, taken less than 25 months after vaccination. These TCRs come from a man in his fifties or sixties who received an inactivated influenza vaccine. The CDR3 runs from the conserved cysteine through the conserved F or W. Each record gives: CDR3 length, clone size, V gene, D gene, J gene, CDR3 DNA, CDR3 protein. The D gene is left open where the match is weak. Expanded clones get a size class; other rows say once, few or many, or leave the size out.

13,many,TRBV20-1,-,TRBJ2-7,TGCAGTGCTAGTGGGTACAGGGCCTACGAGCAGTACTTC,CSASGYRAYEQYF
14,few,TRBV20-1,-,TRBJ2-3,TGCAGTGCTAGAGACACATATAGCACAGATACGCAGTATTTT,CSARDTYSTDTQYF
15,many,TRBV27,-,TRBJ2-1,TGTGCCAGCAGTCCAGGGTTTTCCCGGTACAATGAGCAGTTCTTC,CASSPGFSRYNEQFF
15,once,TRBV20-1,TRBD2,TRBJ2-5,TGCAGTGCTAGTGCCCGACTAGCGGTTCAAGAGACCCAGTACTTC,CSASARLAVQETQYF
15,few,TRBV10-3,-,TRBJ1-1,TGTGCCATCAGTGGAGACAGGAACATGAACACTGAAGCTTTCTTT,CAISGDRNMNTEAFF
12,-,TRBV10-2,-,TRBJ2-7,TGCGCCAGCAACGGCGGAGCCTACGAGCAGTACTTC,CASNGGAYEQYF
16,-,TRBV4-3,-,TRBJ1-1,TGCGCCAGCAGCCCAGATCTACTCGGGGGCGGCACTGAAGCTTTCTTT,CASSPDLLGGGTEAFF
14,-,TRBV7-2,TRBD1,TRBJ2-7,TGTGCCAGCAGCTTGCACAGGGGTTCCGACGAGCAGTACTTC,CASSLHRGSDEQYF
12,many,TRBV29-1,-,TRBJ2-7,TGCAGCGTTTTGGTGAGGGCGAAGGAGCAGTACTTC,CSVLVRAKEQYF
14,few,TRBV6-5,-,TRBJ2-2,TGTGCCAGCAGTTACTCGGGAACCACCGGGGAGCTGTTTTTT,CASSYSGTTGELFF
13,-,TRBV18,-,TRBJ1-1,TGTGCCAGCTCACCATTTAAGAACACTGAAGCTTTCTTT,CASSPFKNTEAFF